This TCR beta chain was obtained from a study of shared clonotypes between healthy human individuals. Looking at the study overall: Participating donors consisted of two women and a few men aged 18 to 49.

The V and J ends lost 1 base and 3 bases respectively, with 5 bases between them. The CDR3 is 13 residues long. Germline lookup yields CDR1 SGDLS and CDR2 YYNGEE. Sequencing used immunoSEQ multiplex PCR; TCRdb keeps in-frame clones, though not all of them. The profile shows under 2,000,000 clones, approximately 94% of them singletons. To note about this clone: The antigen remains undetermined. This sample includes further DNA sequences coding for the same CDR3.

Naive CD8 cells lacked CD45RO, underwent positive selection for CCR7 and left out terminally differentiated effector memory CD45RA+ cells. Healthy HIV-negative adults with no recent acute infections or vaccinations were recruited as donors. Study results and limitations: Across subsets, estimated richness was generally greater for naive than for memory populations.

This TCR derives from a man aged 18 to 30 in good health. The V call is TRBV9, the J call TRBJ2-1; no clear D gene. The sample comprised naive CD8+ T cells sorted from blood. CDR3: CASSVSDYNEQFF. The CDR3 region has the DNA TGTGCCAGCAGCGTATCTGACTACAATGAGCAGTTCTTC. Combining the CDR3 with reference TRBV9 and TRBJ2-1 gives the whole variable domain DSGVTQTPKHLITATGQRVTLRCSPRSGDLSVYWYQQSLDQGLQFLIQYYNGEERAKGNILERFSAQQFPDLHSELNLSSLELGDSALYFCASSVSDYNEQFFGPGTRLTVL.